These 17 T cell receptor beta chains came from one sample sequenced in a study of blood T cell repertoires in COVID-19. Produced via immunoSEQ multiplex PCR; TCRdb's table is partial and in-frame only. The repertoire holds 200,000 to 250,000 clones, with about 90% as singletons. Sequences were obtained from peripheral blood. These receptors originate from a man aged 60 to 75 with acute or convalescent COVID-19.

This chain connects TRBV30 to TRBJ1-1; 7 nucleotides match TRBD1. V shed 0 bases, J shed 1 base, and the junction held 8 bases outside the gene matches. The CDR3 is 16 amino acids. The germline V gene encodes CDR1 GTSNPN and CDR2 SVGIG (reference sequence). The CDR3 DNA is TGTGCCTGGAGTGTAGAGGCCGGGACAGCGAACACTGAAGCTTTCTTT. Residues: CAWSVEAGTANTEAFF.

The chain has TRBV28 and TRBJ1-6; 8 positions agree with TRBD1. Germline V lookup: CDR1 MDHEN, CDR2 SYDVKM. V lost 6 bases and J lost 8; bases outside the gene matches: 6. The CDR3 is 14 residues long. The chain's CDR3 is CASSATGEHSPLHF. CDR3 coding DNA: TGTGCCAGCAGCGCGACAGGGGAGCATTCACCCCTCCACTTT.

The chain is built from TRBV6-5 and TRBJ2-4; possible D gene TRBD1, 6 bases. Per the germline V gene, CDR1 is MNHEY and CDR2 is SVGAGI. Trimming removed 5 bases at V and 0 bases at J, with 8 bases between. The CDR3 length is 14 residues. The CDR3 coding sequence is TGTGCCAGCAGTCAGACAGGAGCCAAAAACATTCAGTACTTC. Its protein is CASSQTGAKNIQYF.

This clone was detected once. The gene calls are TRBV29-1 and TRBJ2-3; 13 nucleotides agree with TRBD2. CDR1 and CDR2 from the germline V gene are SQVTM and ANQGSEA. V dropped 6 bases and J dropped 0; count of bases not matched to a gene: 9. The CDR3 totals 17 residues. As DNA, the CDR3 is TGCAGCGTCGAAACTAGCGGGAGGGGTGGAAGCACAGATACGCAGTATTTT. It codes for CSVETSGRGGSTDTQYF.

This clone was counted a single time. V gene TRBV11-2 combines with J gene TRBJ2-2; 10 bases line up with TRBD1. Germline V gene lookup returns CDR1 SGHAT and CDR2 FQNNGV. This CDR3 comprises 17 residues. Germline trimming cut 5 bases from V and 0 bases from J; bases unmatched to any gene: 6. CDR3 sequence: CASSPDRGHTNTGELFF. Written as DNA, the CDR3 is TGTGCCAGCAGCCCCGACAGGGGGCACACGAACACCGGGGAGCTGTTTTTT.

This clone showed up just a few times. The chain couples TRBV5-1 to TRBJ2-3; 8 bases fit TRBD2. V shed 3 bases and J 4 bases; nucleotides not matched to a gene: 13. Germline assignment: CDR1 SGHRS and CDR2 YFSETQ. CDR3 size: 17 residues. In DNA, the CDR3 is TGCGCCAGCAGCTCCCTGGCGGGAGGTGTTAGTGCAGATACGCAGTATTTT. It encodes CASSSLAGGVSADTQYF.

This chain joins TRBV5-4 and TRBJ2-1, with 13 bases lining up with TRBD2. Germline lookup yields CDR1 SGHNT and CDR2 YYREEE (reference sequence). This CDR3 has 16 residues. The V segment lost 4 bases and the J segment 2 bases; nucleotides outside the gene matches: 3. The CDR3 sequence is CASSMGTSGTYNEQFF. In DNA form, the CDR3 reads TGTGCCAGCAGCATGGGGACTAGCGGGACCTACAATGAGCAGTTCTTC.

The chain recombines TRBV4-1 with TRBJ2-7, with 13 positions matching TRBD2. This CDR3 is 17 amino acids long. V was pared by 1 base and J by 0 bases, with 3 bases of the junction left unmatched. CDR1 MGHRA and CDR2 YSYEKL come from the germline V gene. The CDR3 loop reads CASSQGLAGGRSYEQYF. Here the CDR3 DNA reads TGCGCCAGCAGCCAAGGACTAGCGGGAGGCCGCTCCTACGAGCAGTACTTC.

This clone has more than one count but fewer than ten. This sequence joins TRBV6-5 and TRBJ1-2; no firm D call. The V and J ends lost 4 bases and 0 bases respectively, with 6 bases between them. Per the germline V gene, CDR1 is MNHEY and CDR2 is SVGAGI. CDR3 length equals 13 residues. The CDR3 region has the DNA TGTGCCAGCAGTTCTCCTTCTAACTATGGCTACACCTTC. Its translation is CASSSPSNYGYTF.

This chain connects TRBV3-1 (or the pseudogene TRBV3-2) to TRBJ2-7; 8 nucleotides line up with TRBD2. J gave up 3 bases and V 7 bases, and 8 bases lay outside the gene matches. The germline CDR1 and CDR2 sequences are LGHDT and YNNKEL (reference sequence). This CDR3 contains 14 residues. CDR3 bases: TGTGCCAGCAAATCAGCGGGAGTTCTCTACGAGCAGTACTTC. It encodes CASKSAGVLYEQYF.

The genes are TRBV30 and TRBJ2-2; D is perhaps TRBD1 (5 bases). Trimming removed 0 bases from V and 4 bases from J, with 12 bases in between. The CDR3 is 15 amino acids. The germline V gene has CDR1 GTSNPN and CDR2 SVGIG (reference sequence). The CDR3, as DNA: TGTGCCTGGAGTGTAGGGGTAAGGGGCACCGGGGAGCTGTTTTTT. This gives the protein CAWSVGVRGTGELFF. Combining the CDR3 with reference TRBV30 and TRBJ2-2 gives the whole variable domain SQTIHQWPATLVQPVGSPLSLECTVEGTSNPNLYWYRQAAGRGLQLLFYSVGIGQISSEVPQNLSASRPQDRQFILSSKKLLLSDSGFYLCAWSVGVRGTGELFFGEGSRLTVL.

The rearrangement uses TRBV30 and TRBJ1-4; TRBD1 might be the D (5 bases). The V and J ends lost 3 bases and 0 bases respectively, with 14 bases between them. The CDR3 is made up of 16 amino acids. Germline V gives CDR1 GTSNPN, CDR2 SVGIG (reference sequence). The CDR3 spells CAWRDVGLATNEKLFF. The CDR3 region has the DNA TGTGCCTGGAGGGACGTGGGGCTTGCAACTAATGAAAAACTGTTTTTT.

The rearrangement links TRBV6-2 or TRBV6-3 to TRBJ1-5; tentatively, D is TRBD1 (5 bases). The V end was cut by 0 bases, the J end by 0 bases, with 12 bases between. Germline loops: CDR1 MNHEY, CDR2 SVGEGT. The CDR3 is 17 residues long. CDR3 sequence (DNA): TGTGCCAGCAGTTACTCCTTGGGGCGCTATAGCAATCAGCCCCAGCATTTT. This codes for CASSYSLGRYSNQPQHF.

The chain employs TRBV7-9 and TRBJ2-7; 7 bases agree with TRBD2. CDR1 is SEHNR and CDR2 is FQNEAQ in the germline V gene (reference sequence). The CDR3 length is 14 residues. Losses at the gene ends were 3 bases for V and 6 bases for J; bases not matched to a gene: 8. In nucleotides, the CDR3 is TGTGCCAGCAGCTTTACCTCATCGGGGGGCGAGCAGTACTTC. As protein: CASSFTSSGGEQYF. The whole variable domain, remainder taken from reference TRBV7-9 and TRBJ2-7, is DTGVSQNPRHKITKRGQNVTFRCDPISEHNRLYWYRQTLGQGPEFLTYFQNEAQLEKSRLLSDRFSAERPKGSFSTLEIQRTEQGDSAMYLCASSFTSSGGEQYFGPGTRLTVT.

The CDR3 nucleotides read TGTGCCAGCAGTTACAGGGGTAATTCACCCCTCCACTTT. It encodes CASSYRGNSPLHF. The gene calls are TRBV6-5 and TRBJ1-6; TRBD1 might be the D (5 bases). Trimming stripped 2 bases from V and 6 bases from J, with 5 bases between. CDR3 length equals 13 residues. Germline loops: CDR1 MNHEY, CDR2 SVGAGI.

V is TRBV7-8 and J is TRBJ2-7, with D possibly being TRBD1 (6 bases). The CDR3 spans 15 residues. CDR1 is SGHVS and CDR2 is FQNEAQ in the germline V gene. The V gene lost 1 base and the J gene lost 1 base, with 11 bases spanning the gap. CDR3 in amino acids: CASSLVGDTSYEQYF. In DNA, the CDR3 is TGTGCCAGCAGCTTAGTGGGGGACACTTCCTACGAGCAGTACTTC.

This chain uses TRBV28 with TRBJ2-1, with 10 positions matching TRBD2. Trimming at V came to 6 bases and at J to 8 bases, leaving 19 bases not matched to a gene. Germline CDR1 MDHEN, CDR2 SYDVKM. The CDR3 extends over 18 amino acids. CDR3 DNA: TGTGCCAGCAGAATTAGCGGGAGGTTTGTTTGGCCGCCACATGAGCAGTTCTTC. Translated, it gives CASRISGRFVWPPHEQFF.